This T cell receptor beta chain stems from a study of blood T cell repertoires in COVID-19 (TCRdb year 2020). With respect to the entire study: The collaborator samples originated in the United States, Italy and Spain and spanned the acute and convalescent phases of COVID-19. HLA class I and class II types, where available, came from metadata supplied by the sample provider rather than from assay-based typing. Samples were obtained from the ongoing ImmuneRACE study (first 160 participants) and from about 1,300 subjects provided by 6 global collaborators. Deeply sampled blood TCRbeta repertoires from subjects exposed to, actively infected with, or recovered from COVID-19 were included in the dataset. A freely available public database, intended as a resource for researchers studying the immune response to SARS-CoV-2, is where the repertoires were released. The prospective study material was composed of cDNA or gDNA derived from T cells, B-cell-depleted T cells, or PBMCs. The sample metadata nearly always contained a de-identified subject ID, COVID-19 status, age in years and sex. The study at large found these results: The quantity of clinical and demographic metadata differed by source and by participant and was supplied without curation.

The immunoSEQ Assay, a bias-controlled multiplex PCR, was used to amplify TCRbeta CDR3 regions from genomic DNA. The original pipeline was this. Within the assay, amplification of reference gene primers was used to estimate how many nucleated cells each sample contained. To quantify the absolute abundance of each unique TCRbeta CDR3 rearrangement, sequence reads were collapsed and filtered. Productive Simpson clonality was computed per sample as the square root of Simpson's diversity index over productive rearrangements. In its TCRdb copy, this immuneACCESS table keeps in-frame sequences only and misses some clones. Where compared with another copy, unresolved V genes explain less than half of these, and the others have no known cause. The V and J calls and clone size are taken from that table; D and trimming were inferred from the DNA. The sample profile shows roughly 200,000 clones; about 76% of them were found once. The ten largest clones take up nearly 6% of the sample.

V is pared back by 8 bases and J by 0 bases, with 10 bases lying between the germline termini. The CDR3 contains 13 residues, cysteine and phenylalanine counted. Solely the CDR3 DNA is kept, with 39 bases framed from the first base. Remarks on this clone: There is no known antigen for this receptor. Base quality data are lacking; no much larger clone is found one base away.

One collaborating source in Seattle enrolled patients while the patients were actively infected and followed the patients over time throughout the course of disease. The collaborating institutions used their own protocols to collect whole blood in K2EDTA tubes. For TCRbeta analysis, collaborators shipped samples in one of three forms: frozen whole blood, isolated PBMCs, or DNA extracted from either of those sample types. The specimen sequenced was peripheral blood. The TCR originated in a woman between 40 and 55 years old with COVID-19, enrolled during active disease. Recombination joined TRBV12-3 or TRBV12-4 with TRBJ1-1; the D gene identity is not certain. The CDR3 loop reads CASGLYMNTEAFF. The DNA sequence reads TGTGCCAGCGGACTCTACATGAACACTGAAGCTTTCTTT.